These 8 T cell receptor beta chains were sequenced from one sample in a study of resident and recirculating memory T cells in vitiligo. Only in-frame clones appear in the TCRdb table, and some are missing; sequencing was by immunoSEQ multiplex PCR. Among more than 65,000 clones, roughly nine tenths were seen once, and the ten largest hold more than 4%. Sample: blood. The receptor source for this set is a male donor with vitiligo.

V and J are TRBV6-1 and TRBJ2-1, with 12 bases that match TRBD1. Germline V gene sequence: CDR1 MNHNS, CDR2 SASEGT. The CDR3 consists of 16 residues. V gave up 3 bases and J gave up 8 bases; unmatched junction bases: 8. CDR3 in amino acids: CASSDRTGTGGHEQFF. Here the CDR3 DNA reads TGTGCCAGCAGTGACCGGACCGGGACAGGGGGCCATGAGCAGTTCTTC.

The V and J genes are TRBV18 and TRBJ2-5, with no clear D. This CDR3 comprises 13 residues. Germline assignment: CDR1 KGHSH and CDR2 LQKENI. Trimming removed 4 bases from V and 1 base from J, with 7 bases in between. CDR3 nucleotide sequence: TGTGCCAGCTCACGTCTCAGCCAAGAGACCCAGTACTTC. This sequence encodes CASSRLSQETQYF.

V is TRBV19 and J is TRBJ2-3, with 11 nucleotides matching TRBD2. Germline loops: CDR1 LNHDA, CDR2 SQIVND (reference sequence). Trimming took 4 bases from V and 2 from J; bases not matched to a gene: 5. This CDR3 region has 16 residues. CDR3 sequence (DNA): TGTGCCAGTAGTAACCGACTAGCGGGGTACACAGATACGCAGTATTTT. Amino acid sequence: CASSNRLAGYTDTQYF.

The chain uses TRBV19 and TRBJ2-3; D may be TRBD1 (6 bases). The CDR3 spans 13 residues. The ends were cut back, 9 bases at V and 5 bases at J, with 15 bases in the middle. CDR1 is LNHDA, CDR2 SQIVND, per germline (reference sequence). The CDR3 is CASSGQGLDTQYF. The CDR3 coding sequence is TGTGCCAGCTCGGGACAAGGCTTAGATACGCAGTATTTT. The whole variable domain, filled in from reference TRBV19 and TRBJ2-3, reads DGGITQSPKYLFRKEGQNVTLSCEQNLNHDAMYWYRQDPGQGLRLIYYSQIVNDFQKGDIAEGYSVSREKKESFPLTVTSAQKNPTAFYLCASSGQGLDTQYFGPGTRLTVL.

This chain uses TRBV9 with TRBJ2-5; TRBD2 might be the D (5 bases). V lost 1 base and J 2 bases, leaving 15 bases between the germline ends. In germline, CDR1 is SGDLS, CDR2 YYNGEE. The CDR3 is made up of 16 amino acids. The CDR3 DNA follows: TGTGCCAGCAGCGTACCTCTCGGGGTCGCGCAAGAGACCCAGTACTTC. Translating gives CASSVPLGVAQETQYF.

This chain joins TRBV4-3 and TRBJ2-1; D remains unclear. Germline CDR1 and CDR2: LGHNA and YSLEER. V was clipped by 3 bases and J by 0 bases, with 15 bases between them. This CDR3 has 17 residues. The CDR3, as DNA: TGCGCCAGCAGCCATGGTGCGGTGCCTAGCTCCTACAATGAGCAGTTCTTC. It codes for CASSHGAVPSSYNEQFF.

This chain links TRBV6-5 with TRBJ2-3; 9 nucleotides match TRBD2. CDR3 size: 15 residues. Germline CDR1 and CDR2: MNHEY and SVGAGI. The trim removed 3 bases at V and 4 bases at J, leaving 5 bases unmatched. The CDR3: CASSYRPSGADTQYF. The CDR3 region has the DNA TGTGCCAGCAGTTATCGGCCTAGCGGGGCAGATACGCAGTATTTT.

The rearrangement uses TRBV12-5 and TRBJ1-3, with D uncertain. V lost 5 bases, J lost 0 bases, and 17 bases lay in between. This CDR3 comprises 17 residues. Per germline, CDR1 LGHNT and CDR2 FRNRAP. CDR3 sequence (DNA): TGTGCTAGTGGTCCCTATCTTCCGAGGCCCTCTGGAAACACCATATATTTT. The encoded protein is CASGPYLPRPSGNTIYF.